This TCR beta chain came from a study of early T cells in non-severe SARS-CoV-2 infection. In its sample, this clonotype was seen a few times. Its antigen is currently unknown. Study-wide points: Database matching using VDJdb favored anti-spike CD8 responses, with private and CD4 specificities left missing.

The length of the CDR3 is 16 residues. V lost 4 bases, J lost 0 bases, and 6 bases stayed unmatched. The germline V gene encodes CDR1 LGHDT and CDR2 YNNKEL (reference sequence). Unique molecular identifier tags were affixed to discrete cDNA molecules. TCRdb fed the 5' RACE reads into MiXCR, producing one record per CDR3 protein. The sample has around 76,000 distinct CDR3 sequences; approximately 14% are singletons. Sequenced here: whole blood, sampled at baseline. The chain uses TRBV3-1 and TRBJ2-4, with 7 bases matching TRBD1. The receptor comes from an adult who was a healthcare worker with PCR-confirmed SARS-CoV-2 infection or an uninfected control (not recorded which). The CDR3 loop is CASSPRQGLAKNIQYF. The CDR3 DNA follows: TGTGCCAGCAGCCCTCGACAGGGTTTAGCCAAAAACATTCAGTACTTC.